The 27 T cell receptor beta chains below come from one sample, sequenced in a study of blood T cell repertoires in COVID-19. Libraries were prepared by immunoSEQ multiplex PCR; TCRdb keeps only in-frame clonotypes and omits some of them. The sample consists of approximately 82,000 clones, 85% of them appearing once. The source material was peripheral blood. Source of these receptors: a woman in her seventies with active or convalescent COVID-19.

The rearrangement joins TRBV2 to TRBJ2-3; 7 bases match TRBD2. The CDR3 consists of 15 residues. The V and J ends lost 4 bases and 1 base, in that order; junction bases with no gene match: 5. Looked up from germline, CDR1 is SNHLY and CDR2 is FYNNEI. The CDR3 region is CASSGEGLGTDTQYF. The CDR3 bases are TGTGCCAGCAGTGGGGAGGGGCTCGGCACAGATACGCAGTATTTT. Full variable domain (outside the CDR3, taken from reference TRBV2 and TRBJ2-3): EPEVTQTPSHQVTQMGQEVILRCVPISNHLYFYWYRQILGQKVEFLVSFYNNEISEKSEIFDDQFSVERPDGSNFTLKIRSTKLEDSAMYFCASSGEGLGTDTQYFGPGTRLTVL.

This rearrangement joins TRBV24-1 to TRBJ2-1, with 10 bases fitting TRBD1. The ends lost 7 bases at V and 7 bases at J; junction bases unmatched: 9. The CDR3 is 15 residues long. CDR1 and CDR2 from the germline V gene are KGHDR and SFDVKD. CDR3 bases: TGTGCCACCAGCTCGACAGGGGGCGAAAGGAATGAGCAGTTCTTC. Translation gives CATSSTGGERNEQFF.

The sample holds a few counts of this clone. Here the CDR3 reads CASSQGLGASNEKLFF. The CDR3 coding sequence is TGCGCCAGCAGCCAAGGTCTAGGGGCATCTAATGAAAAACTGTTTTTT. The chain combines TRBV4-3 with TRBJ1-4, with D possibly matching TRBD1 (5 bases). This CDR3 region has 16 residues. Germline-derived CDR1 and CDR2 are LGHNA and YSLEER. Trimming took 1 base from V and 3 from J, leaving 12 bases between them.

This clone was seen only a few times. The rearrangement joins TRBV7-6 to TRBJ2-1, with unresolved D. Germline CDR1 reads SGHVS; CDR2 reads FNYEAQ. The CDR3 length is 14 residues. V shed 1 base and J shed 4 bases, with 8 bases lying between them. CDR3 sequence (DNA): TGTGCCAGCAGCTTAGACCCCAGTTACAATGAGCAGTTCTTC. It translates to CASSLDPSYNEQFF.

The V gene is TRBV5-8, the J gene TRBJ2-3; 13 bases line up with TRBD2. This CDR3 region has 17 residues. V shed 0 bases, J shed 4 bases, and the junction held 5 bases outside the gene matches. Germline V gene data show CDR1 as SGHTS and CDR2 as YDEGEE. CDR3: CASSLVLTSGGSDTQYF. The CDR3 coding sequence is TGTGCCAGCAGCTTGGTCCTGACTAGCGGGGGGTCAGATACGCAGTATTTT.

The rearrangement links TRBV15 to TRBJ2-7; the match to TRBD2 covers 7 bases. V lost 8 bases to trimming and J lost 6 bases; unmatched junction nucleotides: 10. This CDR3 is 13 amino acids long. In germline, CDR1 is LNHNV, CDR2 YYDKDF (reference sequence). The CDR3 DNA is TGTGCCACCCGGGGGGTCTCTCTACCCGAGCAGTACTTC. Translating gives CATRGVSLPEQYF. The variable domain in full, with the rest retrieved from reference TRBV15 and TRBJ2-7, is DAMVIQNPRYQVTQFGKPVTLSCSQTLNHNVMYWYQQKSSQAPKLLFHYYDKDFNNEADTPDNFQSRRPNTSFCFLDIRSPGLGDTAMYLCATRGVSLPEQYFGPGTRLTVT.

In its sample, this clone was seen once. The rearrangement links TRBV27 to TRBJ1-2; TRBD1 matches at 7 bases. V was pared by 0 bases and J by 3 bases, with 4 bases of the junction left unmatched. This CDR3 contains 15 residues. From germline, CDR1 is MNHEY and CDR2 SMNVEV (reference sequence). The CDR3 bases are TGTGCCAGCAGTTTATCGGGCAGGGGGTACTATGGCTACACCTTC. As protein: CASSLSGRGYYGYTF.

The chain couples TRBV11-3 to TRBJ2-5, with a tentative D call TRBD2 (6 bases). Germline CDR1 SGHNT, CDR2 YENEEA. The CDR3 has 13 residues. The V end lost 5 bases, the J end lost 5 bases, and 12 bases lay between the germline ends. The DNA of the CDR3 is TGTGCCAGCAGCCCCGGGAGTGGCGAGACCCAGTACTTC. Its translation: CASSPGSGETQYF.

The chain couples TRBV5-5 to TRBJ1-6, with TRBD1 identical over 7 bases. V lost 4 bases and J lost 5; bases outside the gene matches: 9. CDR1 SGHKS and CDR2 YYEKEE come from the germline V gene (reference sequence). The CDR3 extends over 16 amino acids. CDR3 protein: CASSQRPGTDNSPLHF. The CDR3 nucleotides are TGTGCCAGCAGCCAACGACCCGGGACAGATAATTCACCCCTCCACTTT.

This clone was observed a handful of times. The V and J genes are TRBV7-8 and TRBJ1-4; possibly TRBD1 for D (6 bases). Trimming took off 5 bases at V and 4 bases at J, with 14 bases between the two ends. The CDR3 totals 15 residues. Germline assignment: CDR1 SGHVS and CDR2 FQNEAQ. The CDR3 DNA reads TGTGCCAGCAGCCCGCAGGGGACGAGTAATGAAAAACTGTTTTTT. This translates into CASSPQGTSNEKLFF. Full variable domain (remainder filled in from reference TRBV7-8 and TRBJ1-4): GAGVSQSPRYKVAKRGQDVALRCDPISGHVSLFWYQQALGQGPEFLTYFQNEAQLDKSGLPSDRFFAERPEGSVSTLKIQRTQQEDSAVYLCASSPQGTSNEKLFFGSGTQLSVL.

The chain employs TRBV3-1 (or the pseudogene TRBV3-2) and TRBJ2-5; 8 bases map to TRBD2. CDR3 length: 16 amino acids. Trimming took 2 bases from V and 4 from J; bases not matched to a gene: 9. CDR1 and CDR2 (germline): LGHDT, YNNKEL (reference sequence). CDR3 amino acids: CASSQSGRGGPETQYF. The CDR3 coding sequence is TGTGCCAGCAGCCAATCCGGTCGGGGGGGCCCAGAGACCCAGTACTTC.

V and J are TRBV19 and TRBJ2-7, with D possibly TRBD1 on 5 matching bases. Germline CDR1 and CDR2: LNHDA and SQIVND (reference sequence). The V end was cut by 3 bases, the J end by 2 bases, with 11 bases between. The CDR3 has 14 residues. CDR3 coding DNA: TGTGCCAGTAGTATGGCAGGGTTAACCTACGAGCAGTACTTC. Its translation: CASSMAGLTYEQYF.

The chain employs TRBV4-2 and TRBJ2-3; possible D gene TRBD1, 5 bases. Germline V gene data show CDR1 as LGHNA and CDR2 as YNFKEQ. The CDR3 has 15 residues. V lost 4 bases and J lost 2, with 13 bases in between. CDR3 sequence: CASSLSADNTDTQYF. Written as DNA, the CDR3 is TGTGCCAGCAGCCTAAGCGCGGACAACACAGATACGCAGTATTTT.

The CDR3 is CASSPDRNTGELFF. In DNA form, the CDR3 reads TGTGCCAGCAGCCCCGACAGGAACACCGGGGAGCTGTTTTTT. J is TRBJ2-2 and V is TRBV6-2 or TRBV6-3; weak D call: TRBD1 (5 bases). This CDR3 is 14 amino acids long. The germline V gene encodes CDR1 MNHEY and CDR2 SVGEGT. V was clipped by 6 bases and J by 1 base, with 9 bases between them.

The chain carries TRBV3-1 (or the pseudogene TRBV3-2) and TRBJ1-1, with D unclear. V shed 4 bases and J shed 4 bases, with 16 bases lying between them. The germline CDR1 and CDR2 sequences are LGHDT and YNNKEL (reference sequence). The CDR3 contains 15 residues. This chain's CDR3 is CASSRLLGRGTEAFF. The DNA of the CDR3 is TGTGCCAGCAGCCGCCTGCTCGGTCGGGGCACTGAAGCTTTCTTT.

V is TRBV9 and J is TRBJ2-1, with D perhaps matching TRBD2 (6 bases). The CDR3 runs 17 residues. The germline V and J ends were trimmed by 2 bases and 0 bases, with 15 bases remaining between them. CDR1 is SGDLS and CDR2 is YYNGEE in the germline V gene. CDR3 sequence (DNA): TGTGCCAGCAGCGTCTCCGGGACTTCCAGCTCCTACAATGAGCAGTTCTTC. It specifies CASSVSGTSSSYNEQFF.

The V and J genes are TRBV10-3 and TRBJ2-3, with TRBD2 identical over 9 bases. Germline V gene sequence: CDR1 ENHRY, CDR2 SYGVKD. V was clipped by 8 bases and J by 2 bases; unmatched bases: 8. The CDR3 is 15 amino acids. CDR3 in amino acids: CAISDRGGATDTQYF. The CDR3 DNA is TGTGCCATCTCGGACCGCGGGGGGGCCACAGATACGCAGTATTTT.

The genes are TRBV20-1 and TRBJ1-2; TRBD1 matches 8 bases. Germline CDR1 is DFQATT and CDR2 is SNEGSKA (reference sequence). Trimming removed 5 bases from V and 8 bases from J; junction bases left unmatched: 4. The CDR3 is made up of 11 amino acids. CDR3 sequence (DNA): TGCAGTGCTTGGACAGGGAACGGCTACACCTTC. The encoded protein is CSAWTGNGYTF.

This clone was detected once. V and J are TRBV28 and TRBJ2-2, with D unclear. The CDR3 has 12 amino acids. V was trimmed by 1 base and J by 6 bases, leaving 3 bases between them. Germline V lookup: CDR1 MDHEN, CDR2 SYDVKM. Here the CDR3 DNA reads TGTGCCAGCAGTTTATTATCCGGGGAGCTGTTTTTT. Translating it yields CASSLLSGELFF.

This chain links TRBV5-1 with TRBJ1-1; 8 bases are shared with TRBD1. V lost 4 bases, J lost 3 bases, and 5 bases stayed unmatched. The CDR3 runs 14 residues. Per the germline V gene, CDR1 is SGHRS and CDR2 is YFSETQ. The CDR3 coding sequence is TGCGCCAGCAGCGCACAGGGGGTAGACACTGAAGCTTTCTTT. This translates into CASSAQGVDTEAFF.

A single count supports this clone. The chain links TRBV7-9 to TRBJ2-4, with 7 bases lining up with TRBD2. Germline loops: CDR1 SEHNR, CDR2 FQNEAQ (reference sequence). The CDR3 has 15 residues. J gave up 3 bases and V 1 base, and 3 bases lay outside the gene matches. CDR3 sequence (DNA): TGTGCCAGCAGCTTAGGCGGGGGTGTCAAAAACATTCAGTACTTC. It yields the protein CASSLGGGVKNIQYF. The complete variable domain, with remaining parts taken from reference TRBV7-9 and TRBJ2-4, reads DTGVSQNPRHKITKRGQNVTFRCDPISEHNRLYWYRQTLGQGPEFLTYFQNEAQLEKSRLLSDRFSAERPKGSFSTLEIQRTEQGDSAMYLCASSLGGGVKNIQYFGAGTRLSVL.

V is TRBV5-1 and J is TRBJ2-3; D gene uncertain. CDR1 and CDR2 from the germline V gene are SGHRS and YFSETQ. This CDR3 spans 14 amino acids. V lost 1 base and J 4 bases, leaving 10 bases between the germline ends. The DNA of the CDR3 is TGCGCCAGCAGCTTGCAAGCTCCATCAGATACGCAGTATTTT. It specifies CASSLQAPSDTQYF.

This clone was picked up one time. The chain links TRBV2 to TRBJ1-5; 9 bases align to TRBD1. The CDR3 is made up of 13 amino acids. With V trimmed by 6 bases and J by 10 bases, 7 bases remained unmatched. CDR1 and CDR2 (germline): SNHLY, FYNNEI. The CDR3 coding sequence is TGTGCCAGCAGGCGGACAGGGGAGGACCCCCAGCATTTT. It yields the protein CASRRTGEDPQHF.

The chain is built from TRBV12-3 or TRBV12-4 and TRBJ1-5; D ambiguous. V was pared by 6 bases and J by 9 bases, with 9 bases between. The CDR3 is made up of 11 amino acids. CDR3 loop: CASSTGGPQHF. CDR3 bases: TGTGCCAGCAGCACCGGCGGGCCCCAGCATTTT.

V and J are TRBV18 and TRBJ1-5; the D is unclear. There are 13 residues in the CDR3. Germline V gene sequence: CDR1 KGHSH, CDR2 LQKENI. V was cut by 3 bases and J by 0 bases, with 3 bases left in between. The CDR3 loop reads CASSPYSNQPQHF. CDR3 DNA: TGTGCCAGCTCACCCTATAGCAATCAGCCCCAGCATTTT.

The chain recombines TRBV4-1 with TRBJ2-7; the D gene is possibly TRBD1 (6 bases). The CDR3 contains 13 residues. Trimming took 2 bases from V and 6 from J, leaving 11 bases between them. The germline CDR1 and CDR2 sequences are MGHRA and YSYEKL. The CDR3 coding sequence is TGCGCCAGCAGCCAATTCACAGGGTCCGAGCAGTACTTC. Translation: CASSQFTGSEQYF.

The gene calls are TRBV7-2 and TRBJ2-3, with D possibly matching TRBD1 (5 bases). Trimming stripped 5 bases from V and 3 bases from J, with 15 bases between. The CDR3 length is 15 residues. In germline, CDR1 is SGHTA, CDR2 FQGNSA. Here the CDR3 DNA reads TGTGCCAGCAGCCCCTCGGGCAGGGTAACAGATACGCAGTATTTT. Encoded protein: CASSPSGRVTDTQYF.